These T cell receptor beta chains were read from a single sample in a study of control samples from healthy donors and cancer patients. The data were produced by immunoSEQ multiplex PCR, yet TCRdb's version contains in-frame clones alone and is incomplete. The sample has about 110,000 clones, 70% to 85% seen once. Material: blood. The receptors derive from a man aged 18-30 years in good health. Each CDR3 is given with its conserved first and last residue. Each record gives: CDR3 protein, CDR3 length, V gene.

CASSENTRRILGQPQHF	17	TRBV6-1
CASSGGGGIGANVLTF	16	TRBV7-6
CASAKPIGSGGVTDTQYF	18	TRBV12-5
CASSPPSATPYEQYF	15	TRBV7-9
CASSGLAGTGELFF	14	TRBV2
CASSILPFNTDTQYF	15	TRBV7-2
CSASIVGSHYGYTF	14	TRBV20-1
CASQNSGTGNTGELFF	16	TRBV19
CASSPPLGGRDIQYF	15	TRBV18
CASSPTRGVREETQYF	16	TRBV6-6
CASSFIPRGQETQYF	15	TRBV5-4